These 21 T cell receptor beta chains were all obtained from the same sample, sequenced in a study of blood T cell repertoires in COVID-19. Sequencing was performed with immunoSEQ multiplex PCR; in TCRdb, only in-frame clones are kept and a portion is missing. In the table there are 37,000 or so clones, almost 90% of which are singletons. The sample was peripheral blood. These receptors were obtained from an older man with acute or convalescent COVID-19.

This chain uses TRBV5-8 with TRBJ1-2; 10 bases map to TRBD1. This CDR3 spans 14 amino acids. Trimming cost V 4 bases and J 6 bases; bases outside gene matches: 6. CDR1 and CDR2 (germline): SGHTS, YDEGEE. CDR3 protein: CASSRDRGSHGYTF. The CDR3 nucleotides read TGTGCCAGCAGCCGGGACAGGGGATCACATGGCTACACCTTC.

The V gene is TRBV10-3, the J gene TRBJ2-7; 9 bases agree with TRBD1. V lost 2 bases and J lost 1; bases outside the gene matches: 3. The germline V gene encodes CDR1 ENHRY and CDR2 SYGVKD. The CDR3 is made up of 15 amino acids. The chain's CDR3 is CAISEGQGTSYEQYF. The CDR3 nucleotides read TGTGCCATCAGTGAGGGACAGGGGACTTCCTACGAGCAGTACTTC.

This rearrangement joins TRBV9 to TRBJ2-1; 9 bases are a match to TRBD2. The CDR3 covers 15 residues. Germline V gene data show CDR1 as SGDLS and CDR2 as YYNGEE. The trim removed 4 bases at V and 1 base at J, leaving 3 bases unmatched. This chain's CDR3 is CASSPSGNSYNEQFF. The CDR3 nucleotides read TGTGCCAGCAGCCCTAGCGGGAATTCCTACAATGAGCAGTTCTTC.

The chain joins TRBV6-4 to TRBJ2-1; D call uncertain. This CDR3 has 12 amino acids. The germline gives CDR1 MRHNA, CDR2 SNTAGT. V was shortened by 4 bases and J by 8 bases, with 9 bases between the two germline ends. CDR3 in DNA: TGTGCCAGCAGTGGGCCAGGTTATGAGCAGTTCTTC. Protein product: CASSGPGYEQFF.

The rearrangement uses TRBV6-4 and TRBJ2-3; 7 positions match TRBD1. This CDR3 is 16 amino acids long. V shed 2 bases and J 1 base; nucleotides not matched to a gene: 6. Germline-derived CDR1 and CDR2 are MRHNA and SNTAGT. This chain's CDR3 is CASSDLGDRGTDTQYF. The CDR3 DNA follows: TGTGCCAGCAGTGACCTGGGCGACAGGGGCACAGATACGCAGTATTTT.

Regarding this clone: Germline is not matched at one junction end, which may reflect a read error. The chain links TRBV12-3 or TRBV12-4 to TRBJ2-5; 10 bases align to TRBD2. This CDR3 has 13 amino acids. DNA for the CDR3: TGTGCCAGCAGTCTAGCGGGAGTGGAGACCCAGTACTTC. The encoded protein is CASSLAGVETQYF.

The chain recombines TRBV9 with TRBJ1-2; no clear D. The CDR3 sequence is 15 residues long. V gave up 3 bases and J gave up 4 bases, with 16 bases separating them. Germline loops: CDR1 SGDLS, CDR2 YYNGEE. This chain's CDR3 is CASSAGGSTGYGYTF. CDR3 coding DNA: TGTGCCAGCAGCGCCGGTGGGTCGACGGGCTATGGCTACACCTTC.

The chain combines TRBV20-1 with TRBJ2-1; 8 nucleotides agree with TRBD2. V was clipped by 3 bases and J by 6 bases; unmatched bases: 7. The CDR3 is 14 residues long. Looked up from germline, CDR1 is DFQATT and CDR2 is SNEGSKA (reference sequence). Here the CDR3 DNA reads TGCAGTGCTAGTCGGCGGGAGGACGGCAATGAGCAGTTCTTC. This gives the protein CSASRREDGNEQFF.

V and J are TRBV5-6 and TRBJ2-2; a weak D match, TRBD1 (5 bases). This CDR3 is built from 13 residues. Germline lookup yields CDR1 SGHDT and CDR2 YYEEEE. Deletions cut 4 bases from V and 7 bases from J, with 11 bases between. The CDR3 is CASSPDTYGELFF. The CDR3 DNA sequence: TGTGCCAGCAGCCCGGACACCTACGGGGAGCTGTTTTTT.

As regards this clone: The junction departs from germline at one end; a sequencing error may be responsible. This rearrangement joins TRBV4-3 to TRBJ2-1; 8 nucleotides line up with TRBD1. Germline CDR1 and CDR2: LGHNA and YSLEER. CDR3 length equals 15 residues. This CDR3 reads CASSQDRGSYNEQFF. For the CDR3, the DNA is TGCGCCAGCAGTCAAGACAGGGGCTCCTACAATGAGCAGTTCTTC.

J is TRBJ1-5 and V is TRBV2; 10 bases agree with TRBD1. V was clipped by 9 bases and J by 4 bases; unmatched bases: 12. The CDR3 length is 16 residues. Germline loops: CDR1 SNHLY, CDR2 FYNNEI. CDR3 nucleotide sequence: TGTGCCAGTCGTTCCGGGACAGGGGTAGGGAATCAGCCCCAGCATTTT. Translation: CASRSGTGVGNQPQHF.

V and J are TRBV18 and TRBJ2-1; a weak D match, TRBD1 (6 bases). Between the trimmed V and J ends, which lost 3 bases and 4 bases, there was a span of 10 bases. Germline V CDR1 and CDR2: KGHSH, LQKENI. The CDR3 sequence is 14 residues long. Here the CDR3 reads CASSPPTGYNEQFF. The CDR3 nucleotides read TGTGCCAGCTCACCCCCCACAGGGTACAATGAGCAGTTCTTC.

The J gene is TRBJ1-1, the V gene TRBV20-1; D gene uncertain. Trimming took 5 bases from V and 7 from J, leaving 11 bases between them. CDR3 length equals 11 residues. Looked up from germline, CDR1 is DFQATT and CDR2 is SNEGSKA (reference sequence). The CDR3 sequence: CSAFQAVEAFF. Here the CDR3 DNA reads TGCAGTGCTTTCCAGGCAGTTGAAGCTTTCTTT.

The chain couples TRBV9 to TRBJ2-1; D possibly corresponds to TRBD2 (9 bases). This CDR3 region has 15 residues. Germline V gives CDR1 SGDLS, CDR2 YYNGEE. Trimming left V 4 bases short and J 8 bases short, with 19 bases between. Here the CDR3 DNA reads TGTGCCAGCAGCCTCCAGCTAGCGGGACAGGATGAGCAGTTCTTC. Translating it yields CASSLQLAGQDEQFF.

The chain uses TRBV2 and TRBJ1-1; D not certain. This CDR3 is built from 14 residues. CDR1 is SNHLY, CDR2 FYNNEI, per germline. V lost 4 bases to trimming and J lost 1 base, with 10 bases between them. The CDR3 nucleotides are TGTGCCAGCAGTGGAGTTCAAAGGAACACTGAAGCTTTCTTT. It codes for CASSGVQRNTEAFF. Variable domain in full (rest from reference TRBV2 and TRBJ1-1): EPEVTQTPSHQVTQMGQEVILRCVPISNHLYFYWYRQILGQKVEFLVSFYNNEISEKSEIFDDQFSVERPDGSNFTLKIRSTKLEDSAMYFCASSGVQRNTEAFFGQGTRLTVV.

In this sample, this clone turned up once. This chain uses TRBV28 with TRBJ1-1, with a possible D match to TRBD1 (6 bases). The V gene lost 5 bases and the J gene lost 3 bases, with 13 bases spanning the gap. CDR3 length equals 14 residues. The germline V gene has CDR1 MDHEN and CDR2 SYDVKM. The CDR3 DNA is TGTGCCAGCAGTCCTGGGGGGGCGTACACTGAAGCTTTCTTT. It encodes CASSPGGAYTEAFF.

The CDR3 DNA is TGTGCCAGCAGCACCCGGGTTTGGACTAGAGCAGAGACCCAGTACTTC. This encodes CASSTRVWTRAETQYF. The chain is built from TRBV21-1 and TRBJ2-5; no DNA check was done on the table's D call, TRBD2. TRBV21-1 is given as a pseudogene. CDR3 length equals 16 residues.

The V call is TRBV29-1, the J call TRBJ1-6; TRBD1 might be the D (6 bases). The CDR3 is 12 residues long. The V gene lost 4 bases and the J gene lost 8 bases, with 9 bases spanning the gap. Germline loops: CDR1 SQVTM, CDR2 ANQGSEA. Here the CDR3 reads CSVAEGDSPLHF. The CDR3 DNA is TGCAGCGTTGCCGAGGGGGATTCACCCCTCCACTTT.

V and J are TRBV5-6 and TRBJ1-4; 7 positions match TRBD1. The germline V gene has CDR1 SGHDT and CDR2 YYEEEE. The CDR3 is made up of 15 amino acids. V lost 4 bases and J lost 0; bases outside the gene matches: 3. The CDR3 is CASSPDRATNEKLFF. The CDR3 coding sequence is TGTGCCAGCAGCCCTGACAGGGCAACTAATGAAAAACTGTTTTTT.

The chain carries TRBV5-1 and TRBJ2-3; 7 nucleotides match TRBD2. The CDR3 totals 16 residues. CDR1 is SGHRS, CDR2 YFSETQ, per germline. The trim removed 1 base at V and 0 bases at J, leaving 5 bases unmatched. The CDR3 spells CASSLIAGASTDTQYF. CDR3 DNA sequence: TGCGCCAGCAGCTTGATTGCGGGAGCTAGCACAGATACGCAGTATTTT.

This rearrangement joins TRBV6-6 to TRBJ2-6; D remains ambiguous. There are 15 residues in the CDR3. Trimming removed 6 bases at V and 0 bases at J, with 9 bases between. In germline, CDR1 is MNHNY, CDR2 SVGAGI (reference sequence). The CDR3 sequence is CASSPRLSGANVLTF. The CDR3, as DNA: TGTGCCAGCAGCCCCAGACTCTCTGGGGCCAACGTCCTGACTTTC.